A single sample gave rise to the 5 T cell receptor beta chains below, sequenced in a study of long-term antiretroviral therapy in people with HIV. Version v3.0 of the immunoSEQ assay ran at survey level. Only in-frame clones appear in the TCRdb table, and some are missing; sequencing was by immunoSEQ multiplex PCR. The table includes tens of thousands of clones, around nine tenths detected once. The sample in question was unsorted PBMCs, obtained around 5 years before starting antiretroviral therapy. The receptors were gathered from a man aged 50-60 years with HIV.

V usage is TRBV7-6 and J usage is TRBJ1-1; weak D call: TRBD1 (6 bases). V dropped 4 bases and J dropped 6 bases, with 21 bases sitting between them. The CDR3 extends over 16 amino acids. Germline V gives CDR1 SGHVS, CDR2 FNYEAQ. CDR3 region: CASSSGIVGGFAEAFF. The CDR3 nucleotides read TGTGCCAGCAGCTCCGGAATTGTGGGGGGCTTCGCTGAAGCTTTCTTT. Full variable domain (missing parts from reference TRBV7-6 and TRBJ1-1): GAGVSQSPRYKVTKRGQDVALRCDPISGHVSLYWYRQALGQGPEFLTYFNYEAQQDKSGLPNDRFSAERPEGSISTLTIQRTEQRDSAMYRCASSSGIVGGFAEAFFGQGTRLTVV.

The chain carries TRBV5-4 and TRBJ1-4; D is ambiguous. The CDR3 length is 15 residues. V lost 4 bases and J 12 bases, leaving 22 bases between the germline ends. Germline loops: CDR1 SGHNT, CDR2 YYREEE (reference sequence). The CDR3 here is CASSTKGPRYRELFF. The CDR3 bases are TGTGCCAGCAGCACTAAGGGTCCCCGGTATAGGGAACTGTTTTTT.

The V gene is TRBV6-5, the J gene TRBJ1-1; 9 bases line up with TRBD1. The CDR3 covers 15 residues. The V gene's germline CDR1 is MNHEY and CDR2 SVGAGI. J lost 13 bases, V lost 8 bases, and 20 bases had no gene match. The CDR3 nucleotides are TGTGCCAGCCGTACCCCCGGGACAGGGCCTGGAGGGGATTTCTTT. Encoded protein: CASRTPGTGPGGDFF.

This clone was picked up one time. The genes are TRBV18 and TRBJ2-1; a weak D match, TRBD1 (6 bases). The CDR3 extends over 15 amino acids. Germline loops: CDR1 KGHSH, CDR2 LQKENI. Trimming cost V 2 bases and J 6 bases, with 14 bases left between them. Here the CDR3 reads CASSPSLGHLNEQFF. The DNA for the CDR3 is TGTGCCAGCTCACCATCATTGGGACACCTCAATGAGCAGTTCTTC. The full variable domain, completed using reference TRBV18 and TRBJ2-1, is NAGVMQNPRHLVRRRGQEARLRCSPMKGHSHVYWYRQLPEEGLKFMVYLQKENIIDESGMPKERFSAEFPKEGPSILRIQQVVRGDSAAYFCASSPSLGHLNEQFFGPGTRLTVL.

The chain is built from TRBV5-1 and TRBJ2-2; weak D call: TRBD1 (6 bases). This CDR3 has 13 residues. Trimming removed 4 bases from V and 4 bases from J, with 8 bases in between. Per the germline V gene, CDR1 is SGHRS and CDR2 is YFSETQ. This chain's CDR3 is CASSGGFTGELFF. The CDR3 DNA follows: TGCGCCAGCAGCGGGGGCTTCACCGGGGAGCTGTTTTTT.